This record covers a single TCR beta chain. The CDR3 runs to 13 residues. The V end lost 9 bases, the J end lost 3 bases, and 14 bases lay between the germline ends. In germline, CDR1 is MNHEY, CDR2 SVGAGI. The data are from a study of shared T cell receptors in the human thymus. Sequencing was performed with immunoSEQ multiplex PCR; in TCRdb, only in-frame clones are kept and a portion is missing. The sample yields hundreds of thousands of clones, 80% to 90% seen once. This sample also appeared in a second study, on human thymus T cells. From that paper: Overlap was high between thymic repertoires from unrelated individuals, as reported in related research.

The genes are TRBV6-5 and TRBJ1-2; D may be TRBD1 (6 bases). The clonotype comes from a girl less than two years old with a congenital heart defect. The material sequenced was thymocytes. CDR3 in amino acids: CASTSGVDYGYTF. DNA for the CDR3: TGTGCCAGTACTTCAGGGGTGGACTATGGCTACACCTTC.